A single T cell receptor beta chain is shown here with its context. The sample belongs to a study of blood T cell repertoires in COVID-19. The overall study: Sites in the United States, Italy and Spain provided acute and convalescent COVID-19 samples. Nucleic acid was either cDNA or gDNA, and it came from T cells, B-cell-depleted T cells, or PBMCs.

The Seattle patients joined while their infection was active and were tracked longitudinally afterward. Authors' analysis steps: Nucleated cell counts were estimated from reference gene primer amplification. The method was immunoSEQ multiplex PCR; TCRdb's version includes in-frame clones alone and lacks a portion of them. From that table come the V and J calls and clone size; the DNA was used to work out D and trimming. The sample has around 200,000 clones, 84% seen once. The ends lost 10 bases at V and 2 bases at J; junction bases unmatched: 2. The length of the CDR3 is 13 residues. CDR1 MNHEY and CDR2 SVGAGI come from the germline V gene.

This receptor was taken from a woman between 65 and 79 years old with COVID-19, enrolled during active disease. The source material was peripheral blood. The rearrangement joins TRBV6-5 to TRBJ1-3, with 10 bases fitting TRBD1. In nucleotides, the CDR3 is TGTGCCACAGGGACAGGGGCTGGAAACACCATATATTTT. Its protein product is CATGTGAGNTIYF.